Reported below is one T cell receptor beta chain. Its specificity is unknown. The data stem from a study of blood T cells in healthy people across ages. Overall study findings and caveats: For the donors, CMV status was unknown and possibly confounded expanded clonotype changes.

The amount of total RNA extracted per sample was at least 5 micrograms. A second PCR, run for about 7 to 12 cycles, used a sample-barcoded 5' primer plus a J-beta primer mix. A template-switch adaptor that had 12 random nucleotides put a tag on each cDNA molecule. TCRdb fed the 5' RACE reads into MiXCR, producing one record per CDR3 protein. This sample yields 550,000 to 700,000 distinct CDR3 sequences, of which approximately 25% are seen a single time; approximately 17% belongs to the top ten. There are 13 residues in the CDR3. Germline V gene lookup returns CDR1 SGHTA and CDR2 FQGNSA. V lost 7 bases and J 3 bases, leaving 10 bases between the germline ends.

The genes are TRBV7-2 and TRBJ2-1; D ambiguous. The clonotype was recovered from an older woman in good health. The sequenced sample was blood. CDR3: CASTLTGYNEQFF. The CDR3 DNA reads as TGTGCCAGCACACTAACTGGCTACAATGAGCAGTTCTTC.